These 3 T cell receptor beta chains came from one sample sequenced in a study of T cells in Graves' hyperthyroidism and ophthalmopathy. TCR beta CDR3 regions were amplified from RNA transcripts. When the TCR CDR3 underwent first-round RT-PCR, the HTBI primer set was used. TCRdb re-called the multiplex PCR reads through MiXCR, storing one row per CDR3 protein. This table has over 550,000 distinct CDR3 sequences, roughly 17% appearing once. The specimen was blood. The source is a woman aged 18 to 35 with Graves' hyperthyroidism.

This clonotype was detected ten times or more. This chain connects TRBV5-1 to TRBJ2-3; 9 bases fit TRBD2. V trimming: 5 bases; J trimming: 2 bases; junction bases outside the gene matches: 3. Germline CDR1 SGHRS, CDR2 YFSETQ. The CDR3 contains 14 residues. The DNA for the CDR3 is TGCGCCAGCAGGGTAGCGGGGGCCACAGATACGCAGTATTTT. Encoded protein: CASRVAGATDTQYF.

Written as DNA, the CDR3 is TGTGCCAGCAGCCAAAGTGCGCGGGGCTACACCTTC. Its translation is CASSQSARGYTF. The rearrangement joins TRBV12-3 or TRBV12-4 to TRBJ1-2; no reliable D call. Trimming removed 6 bases at V and 8 bases at J, with 13 bases between. This CDR3 has 12 residues.

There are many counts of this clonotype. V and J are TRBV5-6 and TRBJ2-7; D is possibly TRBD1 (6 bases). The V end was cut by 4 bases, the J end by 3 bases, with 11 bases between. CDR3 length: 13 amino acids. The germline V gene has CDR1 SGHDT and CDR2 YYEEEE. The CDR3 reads CASSRTVLYEQYF. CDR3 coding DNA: TGTGCCAGCAGCCGGACAGTCCTCTACGAGCAGTACTTC.